These T cell receptor beta chains were read from a single sample in a study of long-term antiretroviral therapy in people with HIV. Only in-frame clones appear in the TCRdb table, and some are missing; sequencing was by immunoSEQ multiplex PCR. The sample includes about 36,000 clones, roughly 78% of them seen just once. Specimen: unsorted PBMCs, collected 3.4 years after starting antiretroviral therapy. The receptors derive from a man aged 25 to 40 with HIV. Both conserved end residues are part of each CDR3. Each record gives: D gene, V gene, J gene, clone size, CDR3 DNA, CDR3 protein. A D gene is named only where the DNA matches it firmly. Size tells how often a clone was seen (once, few, many) or the class of an expanded clone, and some rows leave it out.

>TRBD1|TRBV25-1|TRBJ1-5|once
TGTGCCAGCAGTGGGACAGGGGCTCATCAGCCCCAGCATTTT
CASSGTGAHQPQHF
>TRBD2|TRBV5-5|TRBJ2-2|NA
TGTGCCAGCAGCTTTAGCGGGAGTACCGGGGAGCTGTTTTTT
CASSFSGSTGELFF
>NA|TRBV7-2|TRBJ1-2|NA
TGTGCCAGCAGCTTAATGCGGAGCTACACCTTC
CASSLMRSYTF
>TRBD1|TRBV6-5|TRBJ2-4|NA
TGTGCCAGCAGACTGACAGGGTCCAAAAACATTCAGTACTTC
CASRLTGSKNIQYF
>NA|TRBV7-3|TRBJ2-2|NA
TGTGCCAGCAGCCCAGATGGGGGATTGAACGGGGAGCTGTTTTTT
CASSPDGGLNGELFF
>NA|TRBV7-2|TRBJ2-7|NA
TGTGCCAGCAGCTTAGCGAGTCCCCTCGAGCAGTACTTC
CASSLASPLEQYF
>NA|TRBV19|TRBJ2-5|NA
TGTGCCAGTAGTATCGCACTAGCACAAGAGACCCAGTACTTC
CASSIALAQETQYF
>TRBD1|TRBV2|TRBJ1-1|NA
TGTGCCAGCAGTAAAGGACAGGGGAACACTGAAGCTTTCTTT
CASSKGQGNTEAFF
>TRBD2|TRBV7-9|TRBJ2-2|once
TGTGCCAACGGACTAGCGGGGAACACCGGGGAGCTGTTTTTT
CANGLAGNTGELFF
>NA|TRBV6-5|TRBJ2-7|NA
TGTGCCAGCAGGCCCCCGGCGGCTGCGGTCTACGAGCAGTACTTC
CASRPPAAAVYEQYF